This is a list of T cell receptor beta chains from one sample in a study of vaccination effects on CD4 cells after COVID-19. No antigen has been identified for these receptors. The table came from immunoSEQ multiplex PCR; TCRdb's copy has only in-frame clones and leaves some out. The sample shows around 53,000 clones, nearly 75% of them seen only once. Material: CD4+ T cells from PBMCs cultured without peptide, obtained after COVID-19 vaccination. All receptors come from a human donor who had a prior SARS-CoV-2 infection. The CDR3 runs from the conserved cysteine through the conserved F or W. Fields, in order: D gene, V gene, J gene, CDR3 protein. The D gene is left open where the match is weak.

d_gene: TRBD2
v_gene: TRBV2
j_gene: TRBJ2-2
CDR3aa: CASRATSGQYTGELFF

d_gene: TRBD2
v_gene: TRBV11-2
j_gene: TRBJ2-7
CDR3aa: CASSSPLSGRSSYEQYF

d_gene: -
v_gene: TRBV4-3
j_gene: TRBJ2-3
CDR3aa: CASSQGAGRYSTDTQYF

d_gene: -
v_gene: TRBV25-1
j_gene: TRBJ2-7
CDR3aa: CASSSDSSYEQYF

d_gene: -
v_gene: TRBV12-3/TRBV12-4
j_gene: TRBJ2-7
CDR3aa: CASSFRGLDEQYF

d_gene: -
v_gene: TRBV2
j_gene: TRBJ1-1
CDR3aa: CASSGLSWGQGNTEAFF

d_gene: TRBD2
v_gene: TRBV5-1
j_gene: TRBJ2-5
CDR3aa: CASSSYRNGLAGGETQYF

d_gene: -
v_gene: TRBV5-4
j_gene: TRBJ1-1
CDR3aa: CASSSKSTGNTEAFF

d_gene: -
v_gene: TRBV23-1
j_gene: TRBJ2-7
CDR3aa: CASSRSGSPLGYF

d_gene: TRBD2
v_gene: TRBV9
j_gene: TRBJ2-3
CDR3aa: CASSLLAGGTTDTQYF

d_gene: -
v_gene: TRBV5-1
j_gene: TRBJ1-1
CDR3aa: CASSSRQGNTEAFF

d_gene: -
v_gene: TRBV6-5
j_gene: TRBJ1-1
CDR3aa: CASSVNSNTEAFF

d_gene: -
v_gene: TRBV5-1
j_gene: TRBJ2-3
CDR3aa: CASSSSSTDTQYF

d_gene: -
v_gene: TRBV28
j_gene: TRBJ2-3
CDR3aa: CASSGTGRDTQYF

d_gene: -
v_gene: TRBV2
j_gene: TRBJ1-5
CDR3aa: CASNGGRVQPQHF

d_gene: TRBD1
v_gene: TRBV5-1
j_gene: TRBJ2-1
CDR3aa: CASSLRDSYNEQFF

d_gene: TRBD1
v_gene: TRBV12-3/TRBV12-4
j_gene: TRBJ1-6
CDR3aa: CASSLTGAPHHF

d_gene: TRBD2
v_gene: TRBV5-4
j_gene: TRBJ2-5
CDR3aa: CASSGGGAPYQETQYF

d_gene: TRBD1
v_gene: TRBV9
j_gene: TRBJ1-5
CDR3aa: CASSVGQGEDQPQHF

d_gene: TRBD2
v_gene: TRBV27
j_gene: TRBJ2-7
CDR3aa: CASSSSGRAAHEQYF

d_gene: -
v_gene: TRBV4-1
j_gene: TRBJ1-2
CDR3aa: CASSQVADSAWGYTF

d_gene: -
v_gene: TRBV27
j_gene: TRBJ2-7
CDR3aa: CASSPDSSYEQYF

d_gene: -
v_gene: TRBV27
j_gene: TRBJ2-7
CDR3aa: CASSFQSRRGLIYEQYF

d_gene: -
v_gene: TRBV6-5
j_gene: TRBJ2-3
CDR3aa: CASRRQYTDTQYF

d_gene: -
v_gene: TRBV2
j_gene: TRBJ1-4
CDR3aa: CASMQGRGGEKLFF

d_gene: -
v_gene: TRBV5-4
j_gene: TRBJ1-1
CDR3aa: CASIGQQNTEAFF

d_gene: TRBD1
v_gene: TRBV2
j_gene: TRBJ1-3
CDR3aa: CASRRTQGTGNTIYF

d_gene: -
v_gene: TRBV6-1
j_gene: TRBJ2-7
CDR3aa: CASSEKGYEQYF

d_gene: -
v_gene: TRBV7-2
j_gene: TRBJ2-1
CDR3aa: CASSFVVGRGWDEQFF

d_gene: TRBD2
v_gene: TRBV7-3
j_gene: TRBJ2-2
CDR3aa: CASSKLAGGNTGELFF

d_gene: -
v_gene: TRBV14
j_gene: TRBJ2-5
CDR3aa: CASSTRGETQYF

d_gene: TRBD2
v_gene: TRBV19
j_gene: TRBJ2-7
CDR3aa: CASSRTSGSYEQYF

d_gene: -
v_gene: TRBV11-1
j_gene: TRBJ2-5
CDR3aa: CASSLGQRQETQYF

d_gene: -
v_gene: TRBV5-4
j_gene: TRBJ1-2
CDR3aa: CASSWGVNNYGYTF

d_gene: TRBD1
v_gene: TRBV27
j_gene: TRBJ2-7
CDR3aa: CASRGTGVSYEQYF

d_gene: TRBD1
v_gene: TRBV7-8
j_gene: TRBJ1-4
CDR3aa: CASSLAAPGQGAEGHNEKLFF

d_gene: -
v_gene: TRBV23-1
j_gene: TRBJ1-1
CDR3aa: CASSQSPSGGGRDTEAFF

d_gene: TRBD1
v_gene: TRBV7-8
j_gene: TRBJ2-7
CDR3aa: CASRLQGAHEQYF

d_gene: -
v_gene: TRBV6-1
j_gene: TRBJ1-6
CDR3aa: CASSDRSSSYNSPLHF

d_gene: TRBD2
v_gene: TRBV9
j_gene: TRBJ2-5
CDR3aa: CASSAGSGGAGETQYF

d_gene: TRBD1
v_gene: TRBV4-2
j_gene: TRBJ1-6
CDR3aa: CASSRTGGDSPLHF

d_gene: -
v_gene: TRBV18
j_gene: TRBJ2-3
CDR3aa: CASSSIRGGRGSDTQYF

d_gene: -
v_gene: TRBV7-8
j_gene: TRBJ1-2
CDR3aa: CASSLVGTGGYTF

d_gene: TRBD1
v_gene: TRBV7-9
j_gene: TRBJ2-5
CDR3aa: CASTTTGAERTQYF

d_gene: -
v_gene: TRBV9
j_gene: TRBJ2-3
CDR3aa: CASHPGGHHTDTQYF

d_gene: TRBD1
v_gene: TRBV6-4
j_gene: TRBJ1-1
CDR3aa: CASRNRTGKTEAFF

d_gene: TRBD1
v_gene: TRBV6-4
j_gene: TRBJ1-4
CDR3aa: CASKLKKGTGLVRGCEKLFF

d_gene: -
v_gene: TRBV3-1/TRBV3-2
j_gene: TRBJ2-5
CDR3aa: CASSFWETQYF

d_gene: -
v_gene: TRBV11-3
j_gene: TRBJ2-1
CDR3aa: CASSLLYNEQFF

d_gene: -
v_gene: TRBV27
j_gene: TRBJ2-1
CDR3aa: CASSDRWFLKFSNEQFF

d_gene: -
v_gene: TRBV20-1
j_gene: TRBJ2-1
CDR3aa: CSAPLRGQFF

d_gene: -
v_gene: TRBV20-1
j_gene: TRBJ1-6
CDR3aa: CSAGTGSPLHF

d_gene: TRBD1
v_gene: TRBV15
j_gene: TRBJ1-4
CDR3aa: CATSRAQGTLATNEKLFF

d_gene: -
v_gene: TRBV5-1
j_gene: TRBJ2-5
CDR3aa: CASSLGRTEETQYF